This TCR beta chain was recovered during a study of identical twins. CDR1 and CDR2 (germline): DFQATT, SNEGSKA (reference sequence). This CDR3 region has 16 residues. V was clipped by 1 base and J by 2 bases; unmatched bases: 9. A single record per CDR3 protein comes from TCRdb applying MiXCR to the 5' RACE reads. The sample contains some 1,700,000 distinct CDR3 sequences, around 29% of which appear only once. This clonotype originated in a newborn girl in good health. Sequenced input: cord blood. V is TRBV20-1 and J is TRBJ2-5, with 8 bases matching TRBD2. Here the CDR3 DNA reads TGCAGTGCTAGAGCAACTAGCGGCACGGAACAAGAGACCCAGTACTTC. Its translation is CSARATSGTEQETQYF.